The present TCR beta chain was sequenced within a study of Ad26.COV2.S vaccination and SARS-CoV-2 variants. Across the whole study: Sample donor was a member of the COV1001 Ad26.COV2.S trial arm. Whole-study results and caveats: The study found higher spike-specific TCR breadth in vaccine than placebo recipients. In vaccinated individuals, spike-specific CD8+ and CD4+ T cell responses reportedly displayed substantial breadth.

Using immunoSEQ multiplex PCR, the repertoire was profiled, and TCRdb retains in-frame clones only, with some absent. The sample shows about 390,000 clones, 92% of them seen only once. The CDR3 is made up of 17 amino acids. V was clipped by 5 bases and J by 2 bases; unmatched bases: 10. Germline V gene lookup returns CDR1 SGHTA and CDR2 FQGNSA. The table lists this clone with a count of one. What it recognizes is unknown. The treatment: about 20 received Ad26.COV2.S at low or high dose, single or two shots; 5 received placebo; per-sample allocation not given. After the first vaccine or placebo injection, samples were drawn on day 63. An Ad26 vector expressing Wuhan-strain SARS-CoV-2 spike constituted the vaccine.

The TCR sequence derives from a person between 18 and 60 years old who received the Ad26.COV2.S COVID-19 vaccine or a placebo. The rearrangement uses TRBV7-2 and TRBJ2-5; TRBD2 matches 11 bases. Sequences were derived from peripheral blood, sampled in a trial of Ad26.COV2.S vaccine versus placebo. DNA for the CDR3: TGTGCCAGCAGCCCCCTTAGCGGGGGGGTCTCACAAGAGACCCAGTACTTC. Encoded protein: CASSPLSGGVSQETQYF.